These 22 T cell receptor beta chains came from one sample sequenced in a study of beta chain features in type 1 diabetes. Every isolated RNA sample was fully reverse transcribed, so sequencing captured expressed TCRB transcripts. Here immunoSEQ multiplex PCR was the method, and the copy in TCRdb shows in-frame clones only, minus some. The table shows 350,000 to 400,000 clones, with over 12% occurring only once. The sequenced material came from naive CD4+ T cells from blood. Receptors originate from a woman between 18 and 30 years old in good health.

The chain carries TRBV7-2 and TRBJ2-3, with TRBD1 as a possible D gene (5 bases). The CDR3 contains 17 residues. Germline V gives CDR1 SGHTA, CDR2 FQGNSA. The V gene lost 0 bases and the J gene lost 6 bases, with 19 bases spanning the gap. The DNA for the CDR3 is TGTGCCAGCAGCTTAGCGTTCGACAGAGTGAGCGACGATACGCAGTATTTT. Translating gives CASSLAFDRVSDDTQYF.

The chain has TRBV18 and TRBJ2-7; D gene uncertain. Per germline, CDR1 KGHSH and CDR2 LQKENI. CDR3 size: 13 residues. The V gene lost 0 bases and the J gene lost 6 bases, with 9 bases spanning the gap. CDR3 nucleotide sequence: TGTGCCAGCTCACCACCCGTAGTTTCCGAGCAGTACTTC. It specifies CASSPPVVSEQYF.

The chain links TRBV5-1 to TRBJ2-5; D gene ambiguous. V lost 4 bases to trimming and J lost 5 bases, with 15 bases between them. Germline V gene data show CDR1 as SGHRS and CDR2 as YFSETQ. CDR3 length: 14 amino acids. The CDR3 nucleotides are TGCGCCAGCAGCCCTTCCTGGAGTACGGAGACCCAGTACTTC. Its translation is CASSPSWSTETQYF. The entire variable domain, with the rest obtained from reference TRBV5-1 and TRBJ2-5, is as follows: KAGVTQTPRYLIKTRGQQVTLSCSPISGHRSVSWYQQTPGQGLQFLFEYFSETQRNKGNFPGRFSGRQFSNSRSEMNVSTLELGDSALYLCASSPSWSTETQYFGPGTRLLVL.

The chain is built from TRBV5-1 and TRBJ2-7, with 10 bases aligning to TRBD1. CDR1 and CDR2 (germline): SGHRS, YFSETQ. This CDR3 region has 13 residues. Germline trimming cut 4 bases from V and 3 bases from J; bases unmatched to any gene: 1. CDR3 DNA: TGCGCCAGCAGCGGGACAGGGGACTACGAGCAGTACTTC. As protein: CASSGTGDYEQYF.

This clone has more than one count but fewer than ten. The J gene is TRBJ2-7, the V gene TRBV5-4; 7 nucleotides match TRBD1. The germline V gene has CDR1 SGHNT and CDR2 YYREEE (reference sequence). The V gene end was trimmed by 2 bases and the J gene end by 2 bases; junction bases not matched to a gene: 7. This CDR3 contains 15 residues. CDR3 DNA: TGTGCCAGCAGCTTCCAAAACAGGGGCACCTACGAGCAGTACTTC. As protein: CASSFQNRGTYEQYF.

This clone was counted only a few times. The V call is TRBV30, the J call TRBJ2-7; 12 bases agree with TRBD2. Germline CDR1 reads GTSNPN; CDR2 reads SVGIG (reference sequence). The CDR3 extends over 15 amino acids. The J segment lost 3 bases and the V segment lost 3 bases, leaving 6 bases of the junction unmatched. The CDR3 DNA follows: TGTGCCTGGAGGGCTAGCGGGAGGGCCTTCTACGAGCAGTACTTC. It translates to CAWRASGRAFYEQYF.

This clone was counted between two and nine times. The J gene is TRBJ1-2, the V gene TRBV7-9; the D is unclear. The length of the CDR3 is 13 residues. Germline CDR1 reads SEHNR; CDR2 reads FQNEAQ (reference sequence). Trimming removed 1 base from V and 0 bases from J, with 3 bases in between. The CDR3, as DNA: TGTGCCAGCAGCTTAGTCTCTAACTATGGCTACACCTTC. It codes for CASSLVSNYGYTF.

The J gene is TRBJ1-1, the V gene TRBV30; D not resolved. Germline CDR1 is GTSNPN and CDR2 is SVGIG (reference sequence). The length of the CDR3 is 11 residues. The V end was cut by 2 bases, the J end by 4 bases, with 5 bases between. The chain's CDR3 is CAWSSLTEAFF. The CDR3 nucleotides are TGTGCCTGGAGTTCCCTCACTGAAGCTTTCTTT. Filled out from reference TRBV30 and TRBJ1-1, the complete variable domain reads SQTIHQWPATLVQPVGSPLSLECTVEGTSNPNLYWYRQAAGRGLQLLFYSVGIGQISSEVPQNLSASRPQDRQFILSSKKLLLSDSGFYLCAWSSLTEAFFGQGTRLTVV.

The rearrangement joins TRBV30 to TRBJ1-2; 7 nucleotides align to TRBD1. Unmatched junction bases numbered 5, after V lost 5 bases and J lost 8 bases. The germline V gene has CDR1 GTSNPN and CDR2 SVGIG (reference sequence). This CDR3 is built from 11 residues. The CDR3 DNA is TGTGCCTGGGGGACAGCTATCGGCTACACCTTC. It specifies CAWGTAIGYTF. The whole variable domain, remainder taken from reference TRBV30 and TRBJ1-2, is SQTIHQWPATLVQPVGSPLSLECTVEGTSNPNLYWYRQAAGRGLQLLFYSVGIGQISSEVPQNLSASRPQDRQFILSSKKLLLSDSGFYLCAWGTAIGYTFGSGTRLTVV.

This clone occurred a few times. The J gene is TRBJ2-3, the V gene TRBV28, with 8 bases matching TRBD2. The germline V gene encodes CDR1 MDHEN and CDR2 SYDVKM. V shed 5 bases, J shed 2 bases, and the junction held 6 bases outside the gene matches. The CDR3 sequence is 15 residues long. CDR3 in DNA: TGTGCCAGCAGTACAGCGGGAGTTGCCACAGATACGCAGTATTTT. Translated: CASSTAGVATDTQYF. The full variable domain, rest sourced from reference TRBV28 and TRBJ2-3, is DVKVTQSSRYLVKRTGEKVFLECVQDMDHENMFWYRQDPGLGLRLIYFSYDVKMKEKGDIPEGYSVSREKKERFSLILESASTNQTSMYLCASSTAGVATDTQYFGPGTRLTVL.

The genes are TRBV7-2 and TRBJ1-2; a weak D match, TRBD1 (5 bases). From germline, CDR1 is SGHTA and CDR2 FQGNSA. This CDR3 has 17 residues. V was clipped by 0 bases and J by 2 bases, with 16 bases between them. The CDR3 protein is CASSLARGPSSNYGYTF. The CDR3, as DNA: TGTGCCAGCAGCTTAGCGCGGGGCCCTAGCTCGAACTATGGCTACACCTTC.

The CDR3 sequence is CASASGGSHTGELFF. The DNA for the CDR3 is TGTGCCAGCGCCAGCGGGGGCTCGCACACCGGGGAGCTGTTTTTT. This chain uses TRBV19 with TRBJ2-2; 8 nucleotides line up with TRBD2. The CDR3 has 15 amino acids. V was clipped by 9 bases and J by 3 bases; unmatched bases: 9. Germline values: CDR1 LNHDA, CDR2 SQIVND (reference sequence).

This clone was observed a handful of times. J is TRBJ2-4 and V is TRBV29-1; perhaps TRBD1 as D (5 bases). The CDR3 totals 14 residues. CDR1 SQVTM and CDR2 ANQGSEA come from the germline V gene. The CDR3 DNA reads TGCAGTGCTACAGGCTTTCTAGCCAAAAACATTCAGTACTTC. This codes for CSATGFLAKNIQYF.

The chain has TRBV4-3 and TRBJ2-1; 11 nucleotides match TRBD2. CDR1 is LGHNA, CDR2 YSLEER, per germline. The CDR3 has 17 residues. J lost 9 bases, V lost 3 bases, and 13 bases had no gene match. The CDR3 bases are TGCGCCAGCAGCCAGTCGAGGGCTAGCGGGAGGATGGGTGAGCAGTTCTTC. Residues: CASSQSRASGRMGEQFF.

This clone was counted between two and nine times. The chain carries TRBV28 and TRBJ1-2; possibly TRBD1 for D (5 bases). V lost 3 bases and J 8 bases, leaving 16 bases between the germline ends. The germline V gene encodes CDR1 MDHEN and CDR2 SYDVKM. CDR3 size: 14 residues. DNA of the CDR3: TGTGCCAGCAGTTTCGGAGGGGCGATCAGCGGCTACACCTTC. It specifies CASSFGGAISGYTF.

This clone was detected only a few times. This chain uses TRBV5-4 with TRBJ2-7; TRBD2 aligns across 8 bases. Germline values: CDR1 SGHNT, CDR2 YYREEE (reference sequence). This CDR3 region has 17 residues. J gave up 2 bases and V 0 bases, and 10 bases lay outside the gene matches. CDR3 sequence: CASSLAGGGRNPYEQYF. The CDR3 DNA sequence: TGTGCCAGCAGCTTGGCCGGTGGCGGGAGGAACCCCTACGAGCAGTACTTC.

This sequence joins TRBV28 and TRBJ2-7; possible D gene TRBD1, 5 bases. The CDR3 has 14 amino acids. From germline, CDR1 is MDHEN and CDR2 SYDVKM. V shed 5 bases and J shed 3 bases, with 14 bases lying between them. The CDR3 protein is CASSPPQGGYEQYF. DNA for the CDR3: TGTGCCAGCAGTCCCCCGCAGGGTGGCTACGAGCAGTACTTC.

This clone was observed a handful of times. This chain links TRBV19 with TRBJ2-1, with D perhaps TRBD1 (5 bases). CDR3 length: 13 amino acids. Trimming left V 6 bases short and J 7 bases short, with 13 bases between. CDR1 LNHDA and CDR2 SQIVND come from the germline V gene (reference sequence). The CDR3 DNA is TGTGCCAGTAGAACCATCCAGGGTAATGAGCAGTTCTTC. This translates into CASRTIQGNEQFF. The full variable domain, completed using reference TRBV19 and TRBJ2-1, is DGGITQSPKYLFRKEGQNVTLSCEQNLNHDAMYWYRQDPGQGLRLIYYSQIVNDFQKGDIAEGYSVSREKKESFPLTVTSAQKNPTAFYLCASRTIQGNEQFFGPGTRLTVL.

This clone has just a few counts. V usage is TRBV15 and J usage is TRBJ2-1; TRBD2 aligns across 10 bases. J lost 6 bases, V lost 1 base, and 3 bases had no gene match. Germline V gene data show CDR1 as LNHNV and CDR2 as YYDKDF (reference sequence). The CDR3 contains 15 residues. This CDR3 reads CATSRGASGSNEQFF. The CDR3 DNA reads TGTGCCACCAGCAGAGGGGCTAGCGGGAGCAATGAGCAGTTCTTC.

This clone showed up just a few times. The J gene is TRBJ2-1, the V gene TRBV30; D uncertain. Trimming took off 5 bases at V and 0 bases at J, with 11 bases between the two ends. Germline lookup yields CDR1 GTSNPN and CDR2 SVGIG (reference sequence). This CDR3 comprises 14 residues. The CDR3 is CAWVRLSSYNEQFF. The CDR3 DNA follows: TGTGCCTGGGTCAGGCTAAGCTCCTACAATGAGCAGTTCTTC.

This clone turned up a few times. The chain uses TRBV2 and TRBJ2-7; the D is unclear. The CDR3 is 11 residues long. Per the germline V gene, CDR1 is SNHLY and CDR2 is FYNNEI. CDR3 in DNA: TGTGCGGCACGCTTCTCCTACGAGCAGTACTTC. Residues: CAARFSYEQYF.

V gene TRBV29-1 combines with J gene TRBJ1-2; D not certain. Trimming pared 5 bases from V and 8 bases from J, leaving 24 bases between. Germline-derived CDR1 and CDR2 are SQVTM and ANQGSEA. The CDR3 length is 15 residues. The CDR3 DNA is TGCAGCGTTTCTCGTGCCGGGGATAGTTCGAAAGGCTACACCTTC. This translates into CSVSRAGDSSKGYTF. The full variable domain, in which reference TRBV29-1 and TRBJ1-2 provide the parts outside the CDR3, is SAVISQKPSRDICQRGTSLTIQCQVDSQVTMMFWYRQQPGQSLTLIATANQGSEATYESGFVIDKFPISRPNLTFSTLTVSNMSPEDSSIYLCSVSRAGDSSKGYTFGSGTRLTVV.